This TCR beta chain was retrieved from a study of shared clonotypes between healthy human individuals. Study outcomes and limitations: There were few donors, and this limited the genetic and exposure-history diversity represented.

Of note for this clone: Its antigen remains unknown.

All donors qualified as healthy HIV-negative adults and had experienced no recent acute infections or vaccinations. The assay was carried out at the deep level. Unsorted PBMC DNA sequencing spanned ten immunoSEQ deep assay plates. Assay used: immunoSEQ multiplex PCR; TCRdb lists only in-frame clones, some missing. The sample records roughly 450,000 clones, 79% being singletons. What was sequenced was PBMCs. The TCR was taken from a woman between 35 and 50 years old in good health. Some clones in this sample may be carry-over from other donors' samples.

The CDR3: CASSVDGRSNQPQHF. CDR3 DNA: TGTGCCAGCAGCGTAGACGGACGGAGCAATCAGCCCCAGCATTTT. The J gene is TRBJ1-5, the V gene TRBV9; D is undetermined. Germline V gene data show CDR1 as SGDLS and CDR2 as YYNGEE. The CDR3 runs to 15 residues. Trimming stripped 0 bases from V and 1 base from J, with 8 bases between.